This is a list of T cell receptor beta chains from one sample in a study of blood T cells in healthy people across ages. TCRdb re-called the 5' RACE reads through MiXCR, storing one row per CDR3 protein. The profile shows 700,000 or so distinct CDR3 sequences, approximately 40% of them singletons. The specimen was blood. The source of these receptors is a man aged 80 or over in good health. Each CDR3 is given without its conserved first and last residue. A D gene is named only where the DNA matches it firmly. Where a row states a size, it is once, few, many or the class of an expanded clone; other rows omit it.

J: TRBJ2-2; size: -; D: TRBD1; V: TRBV7-3; CDR3: ASSASGGFYAGELF
J: TRBJ2-7; size: -; D: -; V: TRBV3-1; CDR3: ASNQDRSRGASNEQY
J: TRBJ2-1; size: many; D: -; V: TRBV7-2; CDR3: ASSSLRRGLSYNEQF
J: TRBJ2-4; size: many; D: -; V: TRBV29-1; CDR3: SGIQGNIQY
J: TRBJ2-1; size: few; D: -; V: TRBV7-9; CDR3: ASSLASRVDEQF
J: TRBJ2-3; size: few; D: -; V: TRBV3-1; CDR3: ASSHDPGHEGLDTQY
J: TRBJ1-6; size: few; D: -; V: TRBV7-2; CDR3: ASSLLDRRNSPLH
J: TRBJ2-7; size: few; D: -; V: TRBV5-1; CDR3: ASSLDSGALIGRTYEQY
J: TRBJ1-1; size: few; D: -; V: TRBV11-2; CDR3: ASSPTPDLNTEAF
J: TRBJ2-2; size: once; D: TRBD1; V: TRBV7-6; CDR3: ASSRAPTGARYTGELF
J: TRBJ1-5; size: -; D: -; V: TRBV20-1; CDR3: SARMSLGGQPQH
J: TRBJ2-2; size: once; D: TRBD1; V: TRBV25-1; CDR3: ASSEMTGGAGNTGELF
J: TRBJ2-1; size: many; D: TRBD2; V: TRBV9; CDR3: ASSVVASGAYNEQF
J: TRBJ2-7; size: -; D: TRBD2; V: TRBV7-2; CDR3: ASSGTSGSEVSYEQY
J: TRBJ2-1; size: -; D: TRBD2; V: TRBV29-1; CDR3: SVETVAGLEQF
J: TRBJ1-1; size: -; D: -; V: TRBV4-3; CDR3: ASSQDVGEGNTEAF
J: TRBJ2-1; size: -; D: -; V: TRBV5-1; CDR3: ASSMGPTYNEQF
J: TRBJ2-5; size: few; D: TRBD1; V: TRBV20-1; CDR3: SASVLGQVQETQY
J: TRBJ2-3; size: few; D: -; V: TRBV20-1; CDR3: SARDPGSRTDTQY
J: TRBJ2-1; size: -; D: -; V: TRBV11-2; CDR3: ASSLGQAHNEQF
J: TRBJ2-7; size: -; D: TRBD1; V: TRBV4-3; CDR3: ASSQDLGTGVNEQY
J: TRBJ1-6; size: few; D: TRBD1; V: TRBV10-3; CDR3: AIREGQGNPPLH
J: -; size: -; D: TRBD1; V: TRBV29-1; CDR3: SVHSPGTVSYNEQY
J: TRBJ2-7; size: -; D: -; V: TRBV27; CDR3: ASSTTQGYEQY
J: TRBJ1-2; size: -; D: -; V: TRBV9; CDR3: ASSVVDTYGYT
J: TRBJ1-1; size: -; D: -; V: TRBV28; CDR3: ASSLPDRANTEAF
J: TRBJ2-1; size: -; D: TRBD2; V: TRBV2; CDR3: ASSEFASGGLSYNEQF
J: TRBJ2-5; size: few; D: -; V: TRBV6-1; CDR3: ASSDHQYQETQY
J: TRBJ2-1; size: -; D: TRBD2; V: TRBV7-2; CDR3: ASSLVVRGGLSYNEQF
J: TRBJ2-5; size: -; D: -; V: TRBV2; CDR3: AILRDQGYNEQY
J: TRBJ1-4; size: -; D: -; V: TRBV12-3/TRBV12-4; CDR3: ASSVGPWGEKLF
J: TRBJ2-3; size: many; D: -; V: TRBV4-3; CDR3: ASSQDRLADTQY